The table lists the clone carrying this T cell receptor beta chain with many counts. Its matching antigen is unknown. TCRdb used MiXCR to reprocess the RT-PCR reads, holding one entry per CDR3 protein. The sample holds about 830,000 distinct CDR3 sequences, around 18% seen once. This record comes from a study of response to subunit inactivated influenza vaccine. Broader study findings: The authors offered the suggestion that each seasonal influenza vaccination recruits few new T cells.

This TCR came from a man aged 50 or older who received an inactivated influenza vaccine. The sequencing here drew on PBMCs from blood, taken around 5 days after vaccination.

The CDR3 region has the DNA TGTGCCAGCAGTTTTGAGGGGTTAGACACCGGGGAGCTGTTTTTT. This sequence encodes CASSFEGLDTGELFF. This chain links TRBV12-3 or TRBV12-4 with TRBJ2-2; either TRBD1 or TRBD2 may fit D (5 bases each). This CDR3 has 15 residues. Trimming left V 3 bases short and J 3 bases short, with 11 bases between.